This TCR beta chain emerged from a study of T cells in Graves' hyperthyroidism and ophthalmopathy. There were TCR beta CDR3 regions amplified from RNA transcripts. HTBI primers were employed in a first-round RT-PCR of the TCR CDR3. TCRdb re-derived calls from the multiplex PCR reads in MiXCR, one entry per CDR3 protein. The sample shows fewer than 350,000 distinct CDR3 sequences, around a sixth of them seen only once. Clinical symptoms, serum thyroxine and TRAb, thyroid ultrasound and orbital computed tomography were used for the diagnoses. Many counts were recorded for this clonotype. Germline assignment: CDR1 SGHRS and CDR2 YFSETQ. V shed 7 bases and J 1 base; nucleotides not matched to a gene: 4. CDR3 length: 13 amino acids.

What was sequenced was blood. The chain recombines TRBV5-1 with TRBJ2-7; 8 bases map to TRBD1. The TCR comes from a woman aged 40 to 50 with Graves' ophthalmopathy. As DNA, the CDR3 is TGCGCCAGCTTCCGGGACAGGTCCTACGAGCAGTACTTC. It codes for CASFRDRSYEQYF.